A single sample is the source of the 26 T cell receptor beta chains below, sequenced in a study of blood T cell repertoires in COVID-19. The table came from immunoSEQ multiplex PCR; TCRdb's copy has only in-frame clones and leaves some out. This table has about 330,000 clones, roughly 85% appearing once. The sequenced sample was peripheral blood. These receptors all stem from a human donor in a cohort sampled during active COVID-19.

CDR3 region: CAISESGLAGGNEQFF. CDR3 in DNA: TGTGCCATCAGTGAGTCCGGACTAGCGGGGGGGAATGAGCAGTTCTTC. The rearrangement joins TRBV10-3 to TRBJ2-1; 15 nucleotides line up with TRBD2. Losses at the gene ends were 0 bases for V and 7 bases for J; bases not matched to a gene: 1. This CDR3 comprises 16 residues. Looked up from germline, CDR1 is ENHRY and CDR2 is SYGVKD.

J is TRBJ2-2 and V is TRBV6-5; 7 bases fit TRBD1. From germline, CDR1 is MNHEY and CDR2 SVGAGI. The CDR3 loop spans 15 amino acids. Germline trimming cut 7 bases from V and 7 bases from J; bases unmatched to any gene: 12. CDR3 nucleotides: TGTGCCAGCAACATCGACAGGGCAGGCGGCGGGGAGCTGTTTTTT. Protein sequence: CASNIDRAGGGELFF.

This sequence joins TRBV27 and TRBJ2-3, with 7 bases lining up with TRBD1. The CDR3 has 13 residues. CDR1 is MNHEY, CDR2 SMNVEV, per germline (reference sequence). V was clipped by 4 bases and J by 4 bases; unmatched bases: 2. CDR3 region: CASSSTGADTQYF. The CDR3 DNA sequence: TGTGCCAGCAGTTCAACAGGGGCAGATACGCAGTATTTT.

The CDR3 reads CAISGTGEGQPQHF. The CDR3 DNA is TGTGCCATCTCCGGGACAGGGGAAGGGCAGCCCCAGCATTTT. The chain joins TRBV21-1 to TRBJ1-5; TRBD1 reflects the table's D call only, with no check against the DNA. TRBV21-1 is shown as a pseudogene. This CDR3 is 14 amino acids long.

The rearrangement uses TRBV7-2 and TRBJ1-4; TRBD1 is a possible D gene (6 bases). Germline CDR1 reads SGHTA; CDR2 reads FQGNSA. The CDR3 sequence is 16 residues long. The V and J ends lost 1 base and 4 bases respectively, with 13 bases between them. CDR3 nucleotide sequence: TGTGCCAGCAGCTTAGGTGGGGGGGCGTATAATGAAAAACTGTTTTTT. Encoded protein: CASSLGGGAYNEKLFF.

The rearrangement links TRBV24-1 to TRBJ2-3; no clear D. In germline, CDR1 is KGHDR, CDR2 SFDVKD. Between the trimmed V and J ends, which lost 5 bases and 5 bases, there was a span of 7 bases. This CDR3 is 12 amino acids long. CDR3 amino acids: CATSVVEDTQYF. The DNA for the CDR3 is TGTGCCACCAGTGTAGTAGAAGATACGCAGTATTTT.

This rearrangement joins TRBV3-1 (or the pseudogene TRBV3-2) to TRBJ1-6; D might be TRBD1 (5 bases). Per germline, CDR1 LGHDT and CDR2 YNNKEL (reference sequence). V lost 2 bases, J lost 8 bases, and 16 bases lay in between. This CDR3 has 16 amino acids. The chain's CDR3 is CASSQPYGASDSPLHF. CDR3 DNA: TGTGCCAGCAGCCAACCGTACGGGGCTAGCGATTCACCCCTCCACTTT.

The chain joins TRBV7-9 to TRBJ1-3; 7 bases align to TRBD1. The J segment lost 0 bases and the V segment lost 5 bases, leaving 7 bases of the junction unmatched. Germline V lookup: CDR1 SEHNR, CDR2 FQNEAQ (reference sequence). This CDR3 is 16 amino acids long. The CDR3 DNA is TGTGCCAGCAGCCCCGGACAGGTGTTCTCTGGAAACACCATATATTTT. This translates into CASSPGQVFSGNTIYF.

The chain has TRBV2 and TRBJ1-1; TRBD1 aligns across 10 bases. This CDR3 is 15 amino acids long. V shed 6 bases, J shed 4 bases, and the junction held 8 bases outside the gene matches. Germline V CDR1 and CDR2: SNHLY, FYNNEI. The CDR3 region has the DNA TGTGCCAGCAGCGCCGACAGGGGGCGGGGCACTGAAGCTTTCTTT. Translation: CASSADRGRGTEAFF.

The chain is built from TRBV7-9 and TRBJ1-2; 8 nucleotides line up with TRBD1. Germline V CDR1 and CDR2: SEHNR, FQNEAQ (reference sequence). The CDR3 has 14 amino acids. Trimming removed 3 bases from V and 1 base from J; junction bases left unmatched: 1. CDR3 in amino acids: CASSFDRGNYGYTF. In nucleotides, the CDR3 is TGTGCCAGCAGCTTCGACAGGGGTAACTATGGCTACACCTTC.

The chain carries TRBV5-1 and TRBJ1-4; 8 positions match TRBD1. This CDR3 has 14 amino acids. CDR1 is SGHRS and CDR2 is YFSETQ in the germline V gene. J gave up 8 bases and V 5 bases, and 8 bases lay outside the gene matches. The CDR3 DNA sequence: TGCGCCAGCAGGCGGGACAGGCCGGGGGAAAAACTGTTTTTT. Protein: CASRRDRPGEKLFF.

The gene calls are TRBV4-1 and TRBJ2-1, with TRBD2 as a possible D gene (5 bases). V dropped 4 bases and J dropped 6 bases, with 16 bases sitting between them. The CDR3 runs to 15 residues. CDR1 and CDR2 (germline): MGHRA, YSYEKL. Here the CDR3 reads CASSPRERSANEQFF. Written as DNA, the CDR3 is TGCGCCAGCAGCCCGAGGGAGCGTTCAGCCAATGAGCAGTTCTTC.

This chain joins TRBV7-8 and TRBJ2-1; 12 nucleotides agree with TRBD2. Germline V CDR1 and CDR2: SGHVS, FQNEAQ. Trimming cost V 0 bases and J 9 bases; bases outside gene matches: 6. The CDR3 covers 16 residues. The CDR3 loop is CASSLAQTSGGFEQFF. CDR3 nucleotides: TGTGCCAGCAGCTTAGCGCAAACTAGCGGGGGGTTTGAGCAGTTCTTC.

The chain recombines TRBV28 with TRBJ1-2, with a tentative D call TRBD1 (6 bases). V was trimmed by 5 bases and J by 10 bases, leaving 14 bases between them. Per the germline V gene, CDR1 is MDHEN and CDR2 is SYDVKM. This CDR3 is 12 amino acids long. CDR3 amino acids: CASSTTYRDYTF. The CDR3, as DNA: TGTGCCAGCAGTACTACTTACAGGGACTACACCTTC.

This clone was seen just once. CDR3 nucleotide sequence: TGTGCCAGCAGACCGGGACAGCAACGTCACGAGCAGTACTTC. Its protein is CASRPGQQRHEQYF. This chain connects TRBV6-5 to TRBJ2-7, with 7 bases fitting TRBD1. This CDR3 spans 14 amino acids. The germline CDR1 and CDR2 sequences are MNHEY and SVGAGI. V was clipped by 6 bases and J by 5 bases; unmatched bases: 10.

The gene calls are TRBV30 and TRBJ2-7, with D perhaps matching TRBD1 (6 bases). The CDR3 spans 13 residues. Germline CDR1 is GTSNPN and CDR2 is SVGIG (reference sequence). The CDR3 DNA reads TGTGCGCACACCGCAGGGGAGTCCTACGAGCAGTACTTC. Protein sequence: CAHTAGESYEQYF.

The CDR3, as DNA: TGTGCCAGCAGCGACGGGACAGGGGGCGCGAATGGCTACACCTTC. Translating it yields CASSDGTGGANGYTF. This chain links TRBV25-1 with TRBJ1-2, with 12 bases aligning to TRBD1. Trimming cost V 6 bases and J 6 bases; bases outside gene matches: 8. The CDR3 is 15 amino acids. In germline, CDR1 is MGHDK, CDR2 SYGVNS.

This chain links TRBV7-9 with TRBJ2-7; 7 bases map to TRBD2. V gave up 1 base and J gave up 2 bases; unmatched junction bases: 2. From germline, CDR1 is SEHNR and CDR2 FQNEAQ (reference sequence). The CDR3 is made up of 14 amino acids. CDR3 residues: CASSLGGTTYEQYF. The CDR3 nucleotides read TGTGCCAGCAGCTTAGGGGGGACTACCTACGAGCAGTACTTC.

The chain uses TRBV2 and TRBJ2-1; TRBD1 agrees at 8 bases. V shed 6 bases and J 7 bases; nucleotides not matched to a gene: 5. The CDR3 totals 13 residues. Germline values: CDR1 SNHLY, CDR2 FYNNEI. DNA of the CDR3: TGTGCCAGCAGGGACAGGGCGAGGAATGAGCAGTTCTTC. The encoded protein is CASRDRARNEQFF.

The chain links TRBV7-9 to TRBJ1-2, with 8 positions matching TRBD1. Germline V lookup: CDR1 SEHNR, CDR2 FQNEAQ (reference sequence). The CDR3 extends over 13 amino acids. J lost 5 bases, V lost 6 bases, and 5 bases had no gene match. In DNA, the CDR3 is TGTGCCAGCAGTAGACAGGGGATTTATGGCTACACCTTC. It is translated as CASSRQGIYGYTF.

About this clone itself: The same CDR3 also results from other DNA sequences found in this sample. CDR3 amino acids: CASSQGAGGLYEQYF. DNA of the CDR3: TGCGCCAGCAGCCAAGGGGCAGGGGGCCTATACGAGCAGTACTTC. The chain employs TRBV4-1 and TRBJ2-7; TRBD1 agrees at 8 bases. J gave up 4 bases and V 1 base, and 6 bases lay outside the gene matches. Per germline, CDR1 MGHRA and CDR2 YSYEKL. This CDR3 contains 15 residues.

This sequence joins TRBV13 and TRBJ1-4, with 9 bases matching TRBD1. The germline gives CDR1 PRHDT, CDR2 FYEKMQ (reference sequence). The CDR3 consists of 18 residues. Trimming took 5 bases from V and 6 from J; bases not matched to a gene: 16. The CDR3 nucleotides are TGTGCCAGCAGCGCAAACCCACGAGGTAGACAGGGGGATGAAAAACTGTTTTTT. Residues: CASSANPRGRQGDEKLFF.

This chain connects TRBV12-5 to TRBJ1-5, with 10 bases lining up with TRBD1. V dropped 0 bases and J dropped 0; count of bases not matched to a gene: 14. Germline V gene sequence: CDR1 LGHNT, CDR2 FRNRAP. This CDR3 comprises 21 residues. In nucleotides, the CDR3 is TGTGCTAGTGGTTTGGTCCACGGGACAGGGGAAAGTTTGGTTAGCAATCAGCCCCAGCATTTT. It yields the protein CASGLVHGTGESLVSNQPQHF.

The gene calls are TRBV19 and TRBJ2-7, with D perhaps matching TRBD1 (6 bases). CDR1 is LNHDA, CDR2 SQIVND, per germline (reference sequence). This CDR3 contains 13 residues. The V gene lost 3 bases and the J gene lost 12 bases, with 18 bases spanning the gap. CDR3 sequence (DNA): TGTGCCAGTAGTATCCCAGGAACAGGGCTTTTGTACTTC. Amino acids: CASSIPGTGLLYF.

The chain links TRBV9 to TRBJ1-1; 9 bases align to TRBD1. Germline trimming cut 7 bases from V and 2 bases from J; bases unmatched to any gene: 3. Germline V CDR1 and CDR2: SGDLS, YYNGEE. The CDR3 has 13 amino acids. The CDR3 is CASGDRVNTEAFF. In nucleotides, the CDR3 is TGTGCCAGCGGGGACAGGGTTAACACTGAAGCTTTCTTT.

This chain links TRBV6-7 with TRBJ2-1; 10 bases are a match to TRBD2. TRBV6-7 is assigned to the ORF class and has an uncertain function. The CDR3 length is 13 residues. J was trimmed by 7 bases and V by 11 bases; bases with no gene match: 8. The CDR3 bases are TGTGCCGGATATAGCGGGGGGACAAATGAGCAGTTCTTC. This translates into CAGYSGGTNEQFF.